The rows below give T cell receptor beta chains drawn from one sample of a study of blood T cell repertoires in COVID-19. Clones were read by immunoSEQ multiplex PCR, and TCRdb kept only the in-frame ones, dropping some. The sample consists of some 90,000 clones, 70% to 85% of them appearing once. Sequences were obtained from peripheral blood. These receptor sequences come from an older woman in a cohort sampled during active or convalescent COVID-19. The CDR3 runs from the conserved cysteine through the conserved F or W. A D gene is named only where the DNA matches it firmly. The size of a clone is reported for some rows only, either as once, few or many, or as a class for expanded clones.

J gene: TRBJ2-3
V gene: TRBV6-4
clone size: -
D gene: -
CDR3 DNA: TGTGCCAGCAGACGGACAGGCACAGATACGCAGTATTTT
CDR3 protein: CASRRTGTDTQYF

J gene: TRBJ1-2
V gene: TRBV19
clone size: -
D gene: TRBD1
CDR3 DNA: TGTGCCAGTAGTATCGGGACAGGGGTACCGTCGGGTGGCTACACCTTC
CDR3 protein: CASSIGTGVPSGGYTF

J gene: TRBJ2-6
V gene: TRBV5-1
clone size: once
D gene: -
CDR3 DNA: TGCGCCAGCAGCTTGGGACAGGCTGGGGCCAACGTCCTGACTTTC
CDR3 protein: CASSLGQAGANVLTF

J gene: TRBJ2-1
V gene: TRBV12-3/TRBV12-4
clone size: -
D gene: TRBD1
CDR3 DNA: TGTGCCAGCAGCGGTGACAGGGACAATGAGCAGTTCTTC
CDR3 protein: CASSGDRDNEQFF

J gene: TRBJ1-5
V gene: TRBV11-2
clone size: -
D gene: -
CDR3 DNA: TGTGCCAGCAGCCAAACAAGAAATAGCAATCAGCCCCAGCATTTT
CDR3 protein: CASSQTRNSNQPQHF

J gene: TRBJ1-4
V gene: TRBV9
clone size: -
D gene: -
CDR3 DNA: TGTGCCAGCAGCCAAAGCCCAACTAATGAAAAACTGTTTTTT
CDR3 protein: CASSQSPTNEKLFF

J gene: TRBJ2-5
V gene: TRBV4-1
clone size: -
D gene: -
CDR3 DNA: TGCGCCAGCAGCCCACTCTGGCGGGGAGAAGAGACCCAGTACTTC
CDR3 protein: CASSPLWRGEETQYF

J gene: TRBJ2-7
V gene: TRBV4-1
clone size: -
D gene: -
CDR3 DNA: TGCGCCAGCAGCCAAGGGACAGCCCTCTACGAGCAGTACTTC
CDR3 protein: CASSQGTALYEQYF

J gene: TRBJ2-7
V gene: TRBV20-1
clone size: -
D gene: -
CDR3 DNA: TGCAGTGCTAGTACCGGGGTTTCCTACGAGCAGTACTTC
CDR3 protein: CSASTGVSYEQYF

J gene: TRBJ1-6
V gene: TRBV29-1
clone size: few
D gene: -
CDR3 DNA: TGCAGCGTCAGGGATGTCCCAAAGTCACCCCTCCACTTT
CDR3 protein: CSVRDVPKSPLHF

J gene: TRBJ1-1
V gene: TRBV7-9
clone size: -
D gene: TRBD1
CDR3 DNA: TGTGCCAGCAGACCAGGGACAGCGAACACTGAAGCTTTCTTT
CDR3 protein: CASRPGTANTEAFF

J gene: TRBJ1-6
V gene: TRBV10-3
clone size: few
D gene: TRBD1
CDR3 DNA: TGTGCCATCAGGCCCGCAGGACAGGGCGATAATTCACCCCTCCACTTT
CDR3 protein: CAIRPAGQGDNSPLHF

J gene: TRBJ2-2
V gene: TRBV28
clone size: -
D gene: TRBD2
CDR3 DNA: TGTGCCAGCAGTGGGGGGAGGGCCCAAGCCGGGGAGCTGTTTTTT
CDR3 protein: CASSGGRAQAGELFF

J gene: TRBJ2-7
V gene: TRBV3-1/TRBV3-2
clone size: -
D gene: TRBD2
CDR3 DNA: TGTGCCAGCAGCCAAGAGGGACTAGGGGGGATTTACTCCTACGAGCAGTACTTC
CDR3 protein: CASSQEGLGGIYSYEQYF

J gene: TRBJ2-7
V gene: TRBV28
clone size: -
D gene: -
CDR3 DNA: TGTGCCAGCAGTTCCCGGGACTCCACCTACGAGCAGTACTTC
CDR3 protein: CASSSRDSTYEQYF

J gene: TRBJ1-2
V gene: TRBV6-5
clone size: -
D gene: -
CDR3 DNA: TGTGCCAGCAGAGCCGGGATCCTCTATGGCTACACCTTC
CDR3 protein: CASRAGILYGYTF

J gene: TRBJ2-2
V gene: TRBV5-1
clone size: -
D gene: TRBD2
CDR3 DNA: TGCGCCAGCAGCGTGGGACTAGCGGACACCGGGGAGCTGTTTTTT
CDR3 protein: CASSVGLADTGELFF

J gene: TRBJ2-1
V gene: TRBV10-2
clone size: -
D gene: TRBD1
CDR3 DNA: TGCGCCAGCAGACTGACAGGGAATGCCTACAATGAGCAGTTCTTC
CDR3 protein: CASRLTGNAYNEQFF

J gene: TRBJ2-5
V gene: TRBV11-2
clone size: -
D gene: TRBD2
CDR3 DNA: TGTGCCAGCAGCCTTAGCGGGGGGCAAGAGACCCAGTACTTC
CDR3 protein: CASSLSGGQETQYF

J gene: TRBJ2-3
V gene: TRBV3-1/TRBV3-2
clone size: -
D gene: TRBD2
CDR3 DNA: TGTGCCAGCAGTCCCGACCTACTAGCGGTGGGCACAGATACGCAGTATTTT
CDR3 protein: CASSPDLLAVGTDTQYF

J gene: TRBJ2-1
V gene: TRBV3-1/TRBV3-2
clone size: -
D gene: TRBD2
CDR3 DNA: TGTGCCAGCAGCCAATTACTAGCGGGGGCCAACAATGAGCAGTTCTTC
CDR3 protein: CASSQLLAGANNEQFF

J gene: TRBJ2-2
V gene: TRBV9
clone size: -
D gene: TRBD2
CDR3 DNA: TGTGCCAGCAGCCTCGGGACTAGACCCACCGGGGAGCTGTTTTTT
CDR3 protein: CASSLGTRPTGELFF

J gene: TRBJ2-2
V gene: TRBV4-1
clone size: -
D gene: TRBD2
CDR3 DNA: TGCGCCAGCAGCCATGCAGGGACTAGCGGGGGTGCCGGGGAGCTGTTTTTT
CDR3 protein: CASSHAGTSGGAGELFF

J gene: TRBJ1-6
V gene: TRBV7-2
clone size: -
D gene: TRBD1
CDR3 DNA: TGTGCCAGCAGCTTATCCGGGACAGAAAATTCACCCCTCCACTTT
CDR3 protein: CASSLSGTENSPLHF

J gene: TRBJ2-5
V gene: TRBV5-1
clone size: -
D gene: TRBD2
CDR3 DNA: TGCGCCAGCAGCTTGGCTCCCCCTCTAGATTTTGCGGGGGGGCAGATGTGGGAGACCCAGTACTTC
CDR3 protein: CASSLAPPLDFAGGQMWETQYF

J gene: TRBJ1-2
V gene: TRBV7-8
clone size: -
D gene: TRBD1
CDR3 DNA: TGTGCCAGCAGCCTAACCCGCTCCTTAACAGGGGCCTATGGCTACACCTTC
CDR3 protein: CASSLTRSLTGAYGYTF

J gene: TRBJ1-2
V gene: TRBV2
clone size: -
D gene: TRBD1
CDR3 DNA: TGTGCCGGCAGTACCACAGGGGGAGGTTTCTATGGCTACACCTTC
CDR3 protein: CAGSTTGGGFYGYTF

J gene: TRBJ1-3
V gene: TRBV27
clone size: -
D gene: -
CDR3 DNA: TGTGCCAGCAGTTTATCGGCGGGGCCAGGAAACACCATATATTTT
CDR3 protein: CASSLSAGPGNTIYF

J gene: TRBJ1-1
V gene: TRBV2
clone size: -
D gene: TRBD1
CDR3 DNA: TGTGCCAGCGACAGGGTTCGGGCTGAAGCTTTCTTT
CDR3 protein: CASDRVRAEAFF

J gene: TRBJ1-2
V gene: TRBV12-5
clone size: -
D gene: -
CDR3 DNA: TGTGCTAGTGGTTTGGGGACCGGGAAGGATGGCTACACCTTC
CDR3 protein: CASGLGTGKDGYTF

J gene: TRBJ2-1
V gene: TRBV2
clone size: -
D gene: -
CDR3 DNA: TGTGCCCTTGGCGGTGAGCAGTTCTTC
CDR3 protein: CALGGEQFF

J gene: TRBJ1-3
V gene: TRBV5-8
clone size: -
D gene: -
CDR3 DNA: TGTGCCAGCATCTTCGGGTCTCCCTCTGGAAACACCATATATTTT
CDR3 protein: CASIFGSPSGNTIYF

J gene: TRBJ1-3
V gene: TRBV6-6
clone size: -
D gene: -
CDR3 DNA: TGTGCCAGCAGTCCAGGGGACGGAAACACCATATATTTT
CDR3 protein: CASSPGDGNTIYF

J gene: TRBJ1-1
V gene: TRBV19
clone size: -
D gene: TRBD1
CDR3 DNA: TGTGCCAGTAGTATTCGTCGGCAGGGGGCGGGGATGAACACTGAAGCTTTCTTT
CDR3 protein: CASSIRRQGAGMNTEAFF

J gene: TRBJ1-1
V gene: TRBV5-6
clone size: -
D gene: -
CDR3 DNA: TGTGCCAGCAGCTCCCCCGGGAGGACTGAAGCTTTCTTT
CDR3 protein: CASSSPGRTEAFF

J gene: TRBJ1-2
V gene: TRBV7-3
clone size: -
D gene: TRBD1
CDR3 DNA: TGTGCCAGCAGTCCGGGACAGTTAAACTATGGCTACACCTTC
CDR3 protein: CASSPGQLNYGYTF

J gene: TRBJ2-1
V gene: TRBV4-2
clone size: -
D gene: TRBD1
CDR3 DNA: TGTGCCAGCAGCCAAGGACAGGGGGCGGGTGAGCAGTTCTTC
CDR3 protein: CASSQGQGAGEQFF

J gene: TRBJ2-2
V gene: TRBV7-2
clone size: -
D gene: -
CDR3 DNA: TGTGCCAGCAGCTTCCACAGGGCAACGAACGGGGAGCTGTTTTTT
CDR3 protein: CASSFHRATNGELFF

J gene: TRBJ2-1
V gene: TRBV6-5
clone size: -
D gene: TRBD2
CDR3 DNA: TGTGCCAGCGGGGCTCTCCAGCGGGGGTACAATGAGCAGTTCTTC
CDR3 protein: CASGALQRGYNEQFF